A single sample gave rise to the 29 T cell receptor beta chains below, sequenced in a study of memory CD4+ T cells and cytomegalovirus serostatus. Sequenced by immunoSEQ multiplex PCR; TCRdb stores in-frame clones only, minus some. Among roughly 84,000 clones listed, approximately 84% were seen once. The sort gate was single viable CD3+CD4+CD8-CD45RO+ cells for memory CD4+ T cells. Sequences were obtained from memory CD4+ T cells from blood. Receptor source: an adult in good health and CMV-seronegative.

For the CDR3, the DNA is TGCAGCGTTACTAGGTCTGAAGCTTTCTTT. It yields the protein CSVTRSEAFF. The gene calls are TRBV29-1 and TRBJ1-1; D unresolved. Trimming removed 5 bases from V and 6 bases from J, with 7 bases in between. The CDR3 has 10 amino acids. The germline V gene has CDR1 SQVTM and CDR2 ANQGSEA. Based on the CDR3 plus reference TRBV29-1 and TRBJ1-1, the full variable domain is SAVISQKPSRDICQRGTSLTIQCQVDSQVTMMFWYRQQPGQSLTLIATANQGSEATYESGFVIDKFPISRPNLTFSTLTVSNMSPEDSSIYLCSVTRSEAFFGQGTRLTVV.

The rearrangement uses TRBV10-3 and TRBJ2-2; 7 bases match TRBD1. The germline V gene encodes CDR1 ENHRY and CDR2 SYGVKD. The V segment lost 6 bases and the J segment 4 bases; nucleotides outside the gene matches: 5. The CDR3 is 14 residues long. CDR3 sequence (DNA): TGTGCCATCAGCGAGGGGGACAGCACCGGGGAGCTGTTTTTT. Its protein product is CAISEGDSTGELFF.

The chain is built from TRBV30 and TRBJ2-7; 8 bases align to TRBD1. Germline-derived CDR1 and CDR2 are GTSNPN and SVGIG (reference sequence). Trimming took 0 bases from V and 6 from J; bases not matched to a gene: 4. The CDR3 is made up of 13 amino acids. The CDR3, as DNA: TGTGCCTGGAGTGTCGACAGGGGTCGCGAGCAGTACTTC. This sequence encodes CAWSVDRGREQYF.

This clone was counted once. The J gene is TRBJ1-4, the V gene TRBV7-2; D perhaps matches TRBD1 (6 bases). The length of the CDR3 is 15 residues. Germline V CDR1 and CDR2: SGHTA, FQGNSA. Trimming stripped 2 bases from V and 8 bases from J, with 15 bases between. The CDR3 DNA sequence: TGTGCCAGCAGCTTAAATTGGGGGGCAGGGGAAAAACTGTTTTTT. This gives the protein CASSLNWGAGEKLFF.

The rearrangement links TRBV2 to TRBJ2-2, with a weak D call TRBD2 (6 bases). The germline V gene has CDR1 SNHLY and CDR2 FYNNEI. V gave up 4 bases and J gave up 1 base, with 7 bases separating them. The CDR3 contains 14 residues. Here the CDR3 DNA reads TGTGCCAGCAGTGTGGGGGGGAACACCGGGGAGCTGTTTTTT. Its protein product is CASSVGGNTGELFF.

The chain combines TRBV28 with TRBJ2-7, with 7 bases that match TRBD1. Germline CDR1 and CDR2: MDHEN and SYDVKM. The CDR3 loop spans 17 amino acids. The trim removed 2 bases at V and 2 bases at J, leaving 12 bases unmatched. Here the CDR3 DNA reads TGTGCCAGCAGTTTAGCCCCCAGAGGACAGGCCCCCTACGAGCAGTACTTC. This encodes CASSLAPRGQAPYEQYF.

This clone was seen only a few times. The chain has TRBV19 and TRBJ1-1; D perhaps matches TRBD1 (6 bases). Trimming cost V 4 bases and J 5 bases, with 11 bases left between them. The CDR3 runs 13 residues. Per the germline V gene, CDR1 is LNHDA and CDR2 is SQIVND (reference sequence). CDR3 bases: TGTGCCAGTAGTAGATCGAGGGGGACTGAAGCTTTCTTT. Protein product: CASSRSRGTEAFF.

This clone has only a few counts. V is TRBV5-1 and J is TRBJ2-7, with D hard to call. The CDR3 is 14 residues long. V lost 0 bases to trimming and J lost 1 base, with 8 bases between them. Germline assignment: CDR1 SGHRS and CDR2 YFSETQ. This CDR3 is CASSLGHGSYEQYF. In nucleotides, the CDR3 is TGCGCCAGCAGCTTGGGACACGGATCCTACGAGCAGTACTTC.

This clone was seen more than once but under ten times. The chain recombines TRBV19 with TRBJ1-2; 7 bases line up with TRBD1. There are 13 residues in the CDR3. V trimming: 5 bases; J trimming: 3 bases; junction bases outside the gene matches: 3. CDR1 and CDR2 from the germline V gene are LNHDA and SQIVND (reference sequence). The CDR3 DNA reads as TGTGCCAGTAGTCTAGGACAGGACTATGGCTACACCTTC. This encodes CASSLGQDYGYTF.

As DNA, the CDR3 is TGTGCCAGTAGGCGGACAGGAATGAACACTGAAGCTTTCTTT. It codes for CASRRTGMNTEAFF. The rearrangement links TRBV19 to TRBJ1-1, with 7 bases lining up with TRBD1. J lost 0 bases, V lost 6 bases, and 4 bases had no gene match. Germline CDR1 reads LNHDA; CDR2 reads SQIVND (reference sequence). There are 14 residues in the CDR3.

The chain employs TRBV15 and TRBJ2-1; TRBD2 matches 10 bases. Germline V CDR1 and CDR2: LNHNV, YYDKDF (reference sequence). The CDR3 loop spans 15 amino acids. The V and J ends lost 2 bases and 9 bases, in that order; junction bases with no gene match: 7. The CDR3, as DNA: TGTGCCACCAGCAGAAACAGCGGGGGGGCCGCTGAGCAGTTCTTC. Protein product: CATSRNSGGAAEQFF.

The genes are TRBV9 and TRBJ2-7; D uncertain. Germline V CDR1 and CDR2: SGDLS, YYNGEE. With 10 bases removed from V and 0 bases from J, the gap between germline ends came to 14 bases. The CDR3 consists of 13 residues. In nucleotides, the CDR3 is TGTGCCCTGGCTGCCCGCTGCTCCTACGAGCAGTACTTC. This codes for CALAARCSYEQYF.

The chain combines TRBV4-3 with TRBJ1-2; D is ambiguous. The CDR3 contains 14 residues. Germline loops: CDR1 LGHNA, CDR2 YSLEER. V was pared by 0 bases and J by 10 bases, with 15 bases between. In DNA, the CDR3 is TGCGCCAGCAGCCAAGAGGAGGGTCTGCCAGCCTACACCTTC. Residues: CASSQEEGLPAYTF.

The chain is built from TRBV5-1 and TRBJ2-3; TRBD2 might be the D (5 bases). This CDR3 region has 14 residues. Germline lookup yields CDR1 SGHRS and CDR2 YFSETQ. V dropped 4 bases and J dropped 4 bases, with 13 bases sitting between them. Written as DNA, the CDR3 is TGCGCCAGCAGCCCGGAAGGGAGCGCAGATACGCAGTATTTT. Translation: CASSPEGSADTQYF.

The chain employs TRBV6-1 and TRBJ2-5; 9 nucleotides align to TRBD1. The germline CDR1 and CDR2 sequences are MNHNS and SASEGT. V lost 6 bases and J lost 2; bases outside the gene matches: 1. This CDR3 is built from 13 residues. The CDR3 is CASRGQGQETQYF. The CDR3 nucleotides read TGTGCCAGCAGGGGACAGGGACAAGAGACCCAGTACTTC.

This chain links TRBV18 with TRBJ1-2, with D possibly matching TRBD1 (6 bases). The V gene's germline CDR1 is KGHSH and CDR2 LQKENI. Trimming removed 3 bases at V and 3 bases at J, with 11 bases between. The CDR3 length is 14 residues. This CDR3 reads CASSPGGADYGYTF. DNA of the CDR3: TGTGCCAGCTCACCGGGGGGCGCAGACTATGGCTACACCTTC.

In regard to this clone: Its ends do not fully match the called genes, so a read error is possible. The chain carries TRBV7-7 and TRBJ2-5; D is unclear. The CDR3 is made up of 14 amino acids. Looked up from germline, CDR1 is SSHAT and CDR2 is FNYEAQ (reference sequence). This CDR3 reads CASSLEGQTETQYF. In DNA, the CDR3 is TGTGCTAGCAGCTTAGAAGGCCAGACAGAGACCCAGTACTTC.

This sequence joins TRBV9 and TRBJ1-4; possibly TRBD1 for D (6 bases). This CDR3 contains 17 residues. Trimming stripped 0 bases from V and 8 bases from J, with 20 bases between. The germline CDR1 and CDR2 sequences are SGDLS and YYNGEE. The CDR3 here is CASSVASGQGSGEKLFF. The CDR3 nucleotides read TGTGCCAGCAGCGTAGCTTCGGGGCAGGGGTCCGGGGAAAAACTGTTTTTT.

The rearrangement links TRBV6-5 to TRBJ1-5; D call uncertain. The CDR3 consists of 14 residues. The germline V gene encodes CDR1 MNHEY and CDR2 SVGAGI. V lost 0 bases, J lost 4 bases, and 7 bases lay in between. This CDR3 reads CASSYSNGNQPQHF. In nucleotides, the CDR3 is TGTGCCAGCAGTTACTCGAATGGGAATCAGCCCCAGCATTTT.

This clone came up many times. The genes are TRBV18 and TRBJ1-1; D is unresolved. The germline V gene encodes CDR1 KGHSH and CDR2 LQKENI. V lost 2 bases and J 10 bases, leaving 14 bases between the germline ends. The CDR3 is made up of 13 amino acids. The chain's CDR3 is CASSPNGPEGAFF. The CDR3 coding sequence is TGTGCCAGCTCACCAAACGGGCCGGAGGGAGCTTTCTTT. The full variable domain, rest sourced from reference TRBV18 and TRBJ1-1, is NAGVMQNPRHLVRRRGQEARLRCSPMKGHSHVYWYRQLPEEGLKFMVYLQKENIIDESGMPKERFSAEFPKEGPSILRIQQVVRGDSAAYFCASSPNGPEGAFFGQGTRLTVV.

This clone was detected a few times. The chain carries TRBV6-5 and TRBJ2-2; no clear D gene. Between the trimmed V and J ends, which lost 4 bases and 8 bases, there was a span of 8 bases. There are 12 residues in the CDR3. CDR1 and CDR2 from the germline V gene are MNHEY and SVGAGI. The CDR3 bases are TGTGCCAGCAGTTTCTTATGGGGGGAGCTGTTTTTT. It translates to CASSFLWGELFF.

The chain has TRBV7-2 and TRBJ1-2, with D perhaps matching TRBD1 (5 bases). This CDR3 is built from 13 residues. The germline V gene has CDR1 SGHTA and CDR2 FQGNSA. Trimming pared 4 bases from V and 6 bases from J, leaving 12 bases between. The CDR3 DNA follows: TGTGCCAGCAGCTCATTCGACAGAAATGGCTACACCTTC. Amino acids: CASSSFDRNGYTF.

About this clone itself: The same CDR3 can be traced to other DNA sequences in this sample. The J gene is TRBJ1-2, the V gene TRBV28; no clear D. The length of the CDR3 is 11 residues. Trimming removed 6 bases at V and 8 bases at J, with 10 bases between. Per germline, CDR1 MDHEN and CDR2 SYDVKM. The CDR3 nucleotides are TGTGCCAGCAGGGTAGAGGCGGGCTACACCTTC. Its translation is CASRVEAGYTF.

V usage is TRBV6-5 and J usage is TRBJ2-1; TRBD2 is a possible D gene (6 bases). V shed 4 bases and J shed 9 bases, with 22 bases lying between them. Per germline, CDR1 MNHEY and CDR2 SVGAGI. The length of the CDR3 is 16 residues. The CDR3 protein is CASSSPGLKGSGEQFF. The CDR3 DNA is TGTGCCAGCAGTTCTCCGGGACTCAAGGGGTCCGGTGAGCAGTTCTTC.

The chain is built from TRBV11-2 and TRBJ2-4; no definite D call. Trimming shortened V by 6 bases and J by 4 bases, and 13 bases separated the two germline ends. Germline V gene data show CDR1 as SGHAT and CDR2 as FQNNGV. The CDR3 extends over 14 amino acids. The CDR3 DNA follows: TGTGCCAGCAGTCCCGGGCCTGGAAAAAACATTCAGTACTTC. Translation gives CASSPGPGKNIQYF.

V gene TRBV18 combines with J gene TRBJ2-7, with TRBD1 identical over 7 bases. The CDR3 runs 14 residues. V lost 5 bases to trimming and J lost 2 bases; unmatched junction nucleotides: 6. Germline V gene lookup returns CDR1 KGHSH and CDR2 LQKENI. The CDR3 is CASSTDRAAYEQYF. The CDR3 DNA reads as TGTGCCAGCTCAACCGACAGGGCGGCCTACGAGCAGTACTTC.

This clone was detected only a few times. This chain joins TRBV2 and TRBJ2-1; no firm D call. Between the trimmed V and J ends, which lost 5 bases and 8 bases, there was a span of 7 bases. The CDR3 extends over 11 amino acids. The germline V gene encodes CDR1 SNHLY and CDR2 FYNNEI. CDR3 bases: TGTGCCAGCAGTCCCCTGGATGAGCAGTTCTTC. Protein product: CASSPLDEQFF.

About this clone: Distinct nucleotide sequences in the sample also encode this CDR3. The chain joins TRBV5-6 to TRBJ2-7; D might be TRBD1 (5 bases). There are 14 residues in the CDR3. From germline, CDR1 is SGHDT and CDR2 YYEEEE. Trimming removed 0 bases at V and 4 bases at J, with 11 bases between. The CDR3 DNA reads as TGTGCCAGCAGCTTGGGGCAGGGTAGATACGAGCAGTACTTC. As protein: CASSLGQGRYEQYF. The whole variable domain, remainder taken from reference TRBV5-6 and TRBJ2-7, is DAGVTQSPTHLIKTRGQQVTLRCSPKSGHDTVSWYQQALGQGPQFIFQYYEEEERQRGNFPDRFSGHQFPNYSSELNVNALLLGDSALYLCASSLGQGRYEQYFGPGTRLTVT.

This clone has only a few counts. This chain joins TRBV27 and TRBJ2-3, with D hard to call. From germline, CDR1 is MNHEY and CDR2 SMNVEV (reference sequence). The CDR3 has 14 amino acids. Trimming removed 0 bases at V and 2 bases at J, with 6 bases between. The chain's CDR3 is CASSLSGSTDTQYF. The CDR3 coding sequence is TGTGCCAGCAGTTTATCGGGGTCCACAGATACGCAGTATTTT.